The 19 T cell receptor beta chains given below trace back to one sample, sequenced in a study of T cells expressing NK-cell markers. TCRdb re-called the 5' RACE reads and shows each CDR3 protein once, DNA omitted. Listed are under 200,000 distinct CDR3 sequences; about 18% falls within the top ten. Sequencing used blood T cells: a sorted CD56 or NKG2C T cell subset, CD4+ or CD8+ T cells, or bulk PBMC T cells (not recorded which). These receptor sequences come from a woman between 18 and 69 years old in good health.

The chain combines TRBV20-1 with TRBJ1-6; TCRdb proposes TRBD1, but this gene call is untestable without DNA. The CDR3 runs to 13 residues. Germline CDR1 and CDR2: DFQATT and SNEGSKA (reference sequence). The CDR3 here is CSAYGQGFSPLHF.

The chain links TRBV12-3 or TRBV12-4 to TRBJ2-1. CDR3 size: 12 residues. CDR3 in amino acids: CASSRTENEQFF.

V and J are TRBV7-9 and TRBJ2-5; TCRdb indicates TRBD2, and absent DNA this call remains unverified. Germline-derived CDR1 and CDR2 are SEHNR and FQNEAQ (reference sequence). This CDR3 region has 15 residues. The CDR3 loop is CASSLYGAGLETQYF.

The chain carries TRBV29-1 and TRBJ2-5; TCRdb picks TRBD1, but there is no DNA to check that call. The germline V gene has CDR1 SQVTM and CDR2 ANQGSEA. CDR3 length equals 11 residues. CDR3 in amino acids: CSVGRAGTQYF.

This chain uses TRBV27 with TRBJ1-2; the TRBD1 assignment by TCRdb is unverifiable without DNA. From germline, CDR1 is MNHEY and CDR2 SMNVEV (reference sequence). This CDR3 is built from 13 residues. The CDR3 sequence: CASSLTGEGGYTF.

This chain joins TRBV19 and TRBJ1-4. There are 15 residues in the CDR3. Germline loops: CDR1 LNHDA, CDR2 SQIVND (reference sequence). CDR3 region: CASSLISATNEKLFF.

This chain joins TRBV3-1 and TRBJ1-2; TCRdb names TRBD1, which stays unverified in the absence of DNA. CDR1 and CDR2 from the germline V gene are LGHDT and YNNKEL (reference sequence). This CDR3 is built from 13 residues. CDR3 region: CASSRATDYGYTF.

V and J are TRBV7-9 and TRBJ2-3; TCRdb's D gene call, TRBD2, goes unchecked for lack of DNA. The CDR3 has 16 residues. Germline CDR1 SEHNR, CDR2 FQNEAQ (reference sequence). CDR3 residues: CASSPWDYRSTDTQYF.

The V gene is TRBV2, the J gene TRBJ2-1. Looked up from germline, CDR1 is SNHLY and CDR2 is FYNNEI. The CDR3 runs to 12 residues. The CDR3 here is CASKLYAAEQFF.

This chain links TRBV19 with TRBJ2-7; TCRdb reports TRBD1, a call that lacks DNA to check it against. There are 16 residues in the CDR3. Germline V CDR1 and CDR2: LNHDA, SQIVND (reference sequence). CDR3 amino acids: CASSPMRRDNSYEQYF.

The rearrangement joins TRBV7-3 to TRBJ2-5. CDR3 length: 16 residues. CDR1 is SGHTA and CDR2 is FQGTGA in the germline V gene. The chain's CDR3 is CASSSEDGFFQETQYF.

The rearrangement uses TRBV29-1 and TRBJ1-1; the TRBD1 assignment by TCRdb is unverifiable without DNA. CDR3 length equals 13 residues. Germline V CDR1 and CDR2: SQVTM, ANQGSEA. The CDR3 here is CSVSGHLNTEAFF.

The V gene is TRBV28, the J gene TRBJ1-3; TCRdb reports TRBD1, a call that lacks DNA to check it against. From germline, CDR1 is MDHEN and CDR2 SYDVKM. The CDR3 loop spans 15 amino acids. This chain's CDR3 is CASSTPGGPRNTIYF.

The genes are TRBV7-8 and TRBJ2-7; TCRdb's D gene call, TRBD1, goes unchecked for lack of DNA. CDR1 and CDR2 from the germline V gene are SGHVS and FQNEAQ. The CDR3 contains 15 residues. The CDR3 reads CASSLRDRVIDEQYF.

This sequence joins TRBV6-5 and TRBJ1-1. The CDR3 sequence is 13 residues long. In germline, CDR1 is MNHEY, CDR2 SVGAGI. This CDR3 is CASSSGPRAEAFF.

V usage is TRBV24-1 and J usage is TRBJ2-5. The CDR3 has 16 amino acids. Per the germline V gene, CDR1 is KGHDR and CDR2 is SFDVKD. This CDR3 reads CATSDPDVSFGETQYF.

CDR3 sequence: CASSPPGVITGEQYF. V and J are TRBV6-1 and TRBJ2-7; as DNA is missing, the TRBD1 call by TCRdb cannot be tested. CDR1 MNHNS and CDR2 SASEGT come from the germline V gene. This CDR3 comprises 15 residues.

This rearrangement joins TRBV7-3 to TRBJ2-7; the D call of TRBD2 rests on TCRdb alone, since no DNA is present to check it. Germline-derived CDR1 and CDR2 are SGHTA and FQGTGA. This CDR3 has 16 residues. CDR3 in amino acids: CASSLGLRLAVYEQYF.

The chain carries TRBV7-2 and TRBJ1-5. The length of the CDR3 is 16 residues. The germline CDR1 and CDR2 sequences are SGHTA and FQGNSA. CDR3 region: CASSLARADSNQPQHF.